This T cell receptor beta chain was observed in a study of shared clonotypes between healthy human individuals. Researchers ran the assay at a deep level. Here immunoSEQ multiplex PCR was the method, and the copy in TCRdb shows in-frame clones only, minus some. This table has approximately 2.5 million clones, 93% appearing once. To note about this clone: Antigen unknown.

Germline lookup yields CDR1 SGHAT and CDR2 FQNNGV. This CDR3 spans 12 amino acids. Trimming left V 5 bases short and J 4 bases short, with 3 bases between. General study points: Estimated richness values were generally larger in naive subsets than in memory subsets. Sampling covered nothing but blood. Tissue TCR repertoires likely differ from those found in blood.

This chain joins TRBV11-2 and TRBJ2-6; D gene unclear. Sequencing used naive CD4+ T cells from PBMCs. Subset of the sample: CD45RA+ positively selected. The receptor was derived from a man aged 18 to 30 in good health. Some clones in this sample may be carry-over from other donors' samples. The CDR3: CASSVGANVLTF. The CDR3, as DNA: TGTGCCAGCAGCGTCGGGGCCAACGTCCTGACTTTC.